A selection of T cell receptor beta chains follows, all from one sample in a study of CD8 T cells in ankylosing spondylitis. One entry per CDR3 protein results from TCRdb running MiXCR on the 5' RACE reads. The profile shows a few hundred thousand distinct CDR3 sequences, under 30% of them singletons. The sample taken for sequencing was blood, either unsorted or a sorted T cell fraction (not recorded which). Every receptor here comes from a male donor with ankylosing spondylitis or in good health (not recorded which). CDR3s include the opening cysteine and the closing phenylalanine or tryptophan. A D gene is named only where the DNA matches it firmly. Some rows have no size entry. The others give once, few or many, or a class for an expanded clone.

J,D,V,size,DNA,CDR3
TRBJ2-5,TRBD2,TRBV18,-,TGTGCCAGCTCTCCCGGACTAGCGGAAGAGACCCAGTACTTC,CASSPGLAEETQYF
TRBJ2-1,-,TRBV20-1,many,TGCAGTGCCACCGCGCCTGAGGAGGCCAATGAGCAGTTCTTC,CSATAPEEANEQFF
TRBJ2-3,-,TRBV12-3/TRBV12-4,few,TGTGCCAGCACCCTTGTGGGTACGCAGTATTTT,CASTLVGTQYF
TRBJ2-3,-,TRBV24-1,-,TGTGCCATCGCAACGGGAGTAACAGATACGCAGTATTTT,CAIATGVTDTQYF
TRBJ2-1,TRBD2,TRBV10-3,few,TGTGCCATCAGAATCCGGGGGGGCTCAAATGAGCAGTTCTTC,CAIRIRGGSNEQFF
TRBJ2-5,-,TRBV12-3/TRBV12-4,many,TGTGCCAGCAGCCACACCGGGACCCCGGAGACCCAGTACTTC,CASSHTGTPETQYF
TRBJ2-5,TRBD2,TRBV25-1,few,TGTGCCAGCAGTGCAGTTCTGGGGGGGATCGGCCAAGAGACCCAGTACTTC,CASSAVLGGIGQETQYF
TRBJ1-4,-,TRBV10-3,few,TGTGCCATCAGTGAGTCTGGTGACATCGAACTGTTTTTT,CAISESGDIELFF
TRBJ2-7,-,TRBV20-1,-,TGCAGTGCTAGTGGCCAGGATTACGAGCAGTACTTC,CSASGQDYEQYF
TRBJ2-3,-,TRBV20-1,many,TGCAGTGCTAGGCAGGGGGGAGGGACAGATACGCAGTATTTT,CSARQGGGTDTQYF
TRBJ2-1,-,TRBV12-3/TRBV12-4,few,TGTGCCAGCAGTTGGCGGGATTATTACAATGAGCAGTTCTTC,CASSWRDYYNEQFF
TRBJ2-2,TRBD1,TRBV7-9,-,TGTGCCAGCAGCCTACTTGGGACAGGAAACACCGGGGAGCTGTTTTTT,CASSLLGTGNTGELFF
TRBJ2-2,TRBD2,TRBV28,many,TGTGCCAGCGCGGCTAGCGGGGCCCCGGGAGGGGAGCTGTTTTTT,CASAASGAPGGELFF
TRBJ1-5,-,TRBV20-1,-,TGCAGTGCTAGAGAGTCGGCAGGGCCTAATCAGCCCCAGCATTTT,CSARESAGPNQPQHF
TRBJ2-5,-,TRBV7-2,-,TGTGCCAGCAGTTTAGCGGCCATCCAAGAGACCCAGTACTTC,CASSLAAIQETQYF
TRBJ2-3,-,TRBV29-1,many,TGCAGCGTTGCGGCGTTCGACACAGATACGCAGTATTTT,CSVAAFDTDTQYF
TRBJ2-7,TRBD2,TRBV20-1,-,TGCAGTGCTCAAACTAGCGGGGGTTATACCTACGAGCAGTACTTC,CSAQTSGGYTYEQYF
TRBJ2-6,-,TRBV2,-,TGTGCCGCCGGGGCTGAAATCCCTGGGGCCAACGTCCTGACTTTC,CAAGAEIPGANVLTF
TRBJ2-3,-,TRBV20-1,many,TGCAGTGCTGGGAGTACGCAGTATTTT,CSAGSTQYF
TRBJ1-1,TRBD1,TRBV12-3/TRBV12-4,few,TGTGCCAGCAGCGACAGGGGGGTATTGGGCACTGAAGCTTTCTTT,CASSDRGVLGTEAFF
TRBJ2-2,-,TRBV9,many,TGTGCCAGCAGCGTAGGGGTAGGGCTCACCGGGGAGCTGTTTTTT,CASSVGVGLTGELFF
TRBJ2-7,TRBD2,TRBV2,-,TGTGCCATCAGGGGGACTTGGACTAGCGGGGCCTACGAGCAGTACTTC,CAIRGTWTSGAYEQYF
TRBJ2-5,-,TRBV14,few,TGTGCCAGCAGCCCCCTCCGACAGGGAGCGGGGGAGACCCAGTACTTC,CASSPLRQGAGETQYF
TRBJ2-1,-,TRBV5-1,few,TGCGCCACCAGCGGAGGGACAGTAGACAATGAGCAGTTCTTC,CATSGGTVDNEQFF
TRBJ1-2,-,TRBV20-1,-,TGCAGTGCTAGAGGGGGGCAGGGTGGCTACACCTTC,CSARGGQGGYTF
TRBJ2-7,TRBD2,TRBV18,few,TGTGCCAGCTCACCACCTCCGGTAGCGGGGGCATACGAGCAGTACTTC,CASSPPPVAGAYEQYF
TRBJ2-2,-,TRBV27,many,TGTGCCAGCACCGACAGGAACACCGGGGAGCTGTTTTTT,CASTDRNTGELFF
TRBJ1-4,TRBD1,TRBV12-3/TRBV12-4,-,TGTGCCAGCAGTCCCCGGGACAGGGAGTGGGAAAAACTGTTTTTT,CASSPRDREWEKLFF
TRBJ2-2,-,TRBV20-1,-,TGCAGTGCTAGACCAAGGCTTACCGGGGAGCTGTTTTTT,CSARPRLTGELFF
TRBJ1-6,-,TRBV6-1,few,TGTGCCAGCTCCTGGGGGGCAAATTCACCCCTCCACTTT,CASSWGANSPLHF
TRBJ2-3,-,TRBV29-1,-,TGCAGCGTGGGGACTGGGTCCCTCACAGATACGCAGTATTTT,CSVGTGSLTDTQYF
TRBJ2-1,-,TRBV20-1,-,TGCAGTGCTATCGCCGGGGGCAGGGAGCTTTTCTTC,CSAIAGGRELFF
TRBJ1-2,TRBD1,TRBV20-1,many,TGCAGTGCTCCAGAGGACAGGGGAATGGGTGGCTACACCTTC,CSAPEDRGMGGYTF
TRBJ2-7,-,TRBV4-1,-,TGCGCCAGCAGCCAATCCGGGACCCGGAGAACCTACGAGCAGTACTTC,CASSQSGTRRTYEQYF
TRBJ2-5,-,TRBV29-1,few,TGCAGCGTTGAAGTCCAAGAGACCCAGTACTTC,CSVEVQETQYF
TRBJ1-5,-,TRBV6-1,-,TGTGCCACTGAGGACATTCGACATAGCAATCAGCCCCAGCATTTT,CATEDIRHSNQPQHF
TRBJ2-1,TRBD2,TRBV20-1,few,TGCAGTGCTAGATCAGGGCGGGGGGCTAATGAGCAGTTCTTC,CSARSGRGANEQFF
TRBJ2-2,-,TRBV4-1,-,TGCGCCAGCAGCCAGCCCCGGGGGAACACCGGGGAGCTGTTTTTT,CASSQPRGNTGELFF
TRBJ2-5,-,TRBV12-3/TRBV12-4,many,TGTGCCAGCAGCTGGCAGGGGCCGGAGACCCAGTACTTC,CASSWQGPETQYF
TRBJ2-1,TRBD2,TRBV6-1,-,TGTGCCAGCAGGGGTTTGACTAGCAACCGGAATGAGCAGTTCTTC,CASRGLTSNRNEQFF
TRBJ1-5,TRBD1,TRBV20-1,many,TGCAGTGCTAGGTCTAGACAGGGGGCGGCTCAGCCCCAGCATTTT,CSARSRQGAAQPQHF
TRBJ2-1,TRBD1,TRBV24-1,many,TGTGCCACCAGTGATTTCTCTGCGGGACAGGGGCTCAATGAGCAGTTCTTC,CATSDFSAGQGLNEQFF
TRBJ1-5,-,TRBV20-1,many,TGCAGTGCTAGAGCTCGGGATCAGCCCCAGCATTTT,CSARARDQPQHF
TRBJ2-1,TRBD2,TRBV20-1,-,TGCAGTGCTAGCGCCCGACTAGCTGTGCAGTTCTTC,CSASARLAVQFF
TRBJ2-1,TRBD2,TRBV29-1,few,TGCAGCGTTGCGGGGGGTACCTACAATGAGCAGTTCTTC,CSVAGGTYNEQFF
TRBJ2-7,-,TRBV10-3,-,TGTGCCATCAGTGAGCTTCAGACATCCAGGCCCTACGAGCAGTACTTC,CAISELQTSRPYEQYF
TRBJ2-3,-,TRBV20-1,few,TGCAGTGCTAGAGTGGGGGCGTACACAGATACGCAGTATTTT,CSARVGAYTDTQYF